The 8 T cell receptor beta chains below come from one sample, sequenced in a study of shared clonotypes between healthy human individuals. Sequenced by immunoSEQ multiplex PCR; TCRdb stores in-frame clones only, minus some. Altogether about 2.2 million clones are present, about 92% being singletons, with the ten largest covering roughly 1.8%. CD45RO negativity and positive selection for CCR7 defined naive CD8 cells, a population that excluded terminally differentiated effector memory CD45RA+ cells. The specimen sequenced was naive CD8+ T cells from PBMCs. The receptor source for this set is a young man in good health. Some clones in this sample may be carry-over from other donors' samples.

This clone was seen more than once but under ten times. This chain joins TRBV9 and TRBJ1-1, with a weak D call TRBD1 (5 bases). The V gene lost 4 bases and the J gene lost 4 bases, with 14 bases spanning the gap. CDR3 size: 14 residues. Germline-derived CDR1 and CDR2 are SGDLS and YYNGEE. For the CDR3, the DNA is TGTGCCAGCAGCACCTCAGGGACGGGCACTGAAGCTTTCTTT. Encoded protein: CASSTSGTGTEAFF.

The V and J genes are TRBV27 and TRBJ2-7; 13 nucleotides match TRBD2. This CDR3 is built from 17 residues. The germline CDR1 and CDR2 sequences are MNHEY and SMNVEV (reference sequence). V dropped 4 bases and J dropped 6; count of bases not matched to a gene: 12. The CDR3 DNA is TGTGCCAGCAGTTCAACTAGCGGGAGGGCCTATCAAAGCGAGCAGTACTTC. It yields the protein CASSSTSGRAYQSEQYF.

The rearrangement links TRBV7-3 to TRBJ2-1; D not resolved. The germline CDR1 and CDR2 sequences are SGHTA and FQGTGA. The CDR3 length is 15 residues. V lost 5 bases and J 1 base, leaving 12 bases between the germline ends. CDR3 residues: CASSPTFGSYNEQFF. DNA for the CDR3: TGTGCCAGCAGCCCCACCTTTGGATCCTACAATGAGCAGTTCTTC.

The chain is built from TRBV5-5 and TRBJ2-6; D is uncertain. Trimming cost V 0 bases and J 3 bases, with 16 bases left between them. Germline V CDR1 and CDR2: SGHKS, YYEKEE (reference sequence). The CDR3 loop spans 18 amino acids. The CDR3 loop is CASSLEIWASGGANVLTF. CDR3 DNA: TGTGCCAGCAGCTTGGAGATATGGGCCTCGGGTGGGGCCAACGTCCTGACTTTC.

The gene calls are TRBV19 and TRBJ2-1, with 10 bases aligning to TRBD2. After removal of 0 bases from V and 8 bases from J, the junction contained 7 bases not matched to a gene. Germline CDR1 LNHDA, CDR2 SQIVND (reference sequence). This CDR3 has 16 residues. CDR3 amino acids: CASSIDSGLAGDEQFF. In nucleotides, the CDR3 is TGTGCCAGTAGTATAGATTCTGGCCTAGCGGGAGATGAGCAGTTCTTC.

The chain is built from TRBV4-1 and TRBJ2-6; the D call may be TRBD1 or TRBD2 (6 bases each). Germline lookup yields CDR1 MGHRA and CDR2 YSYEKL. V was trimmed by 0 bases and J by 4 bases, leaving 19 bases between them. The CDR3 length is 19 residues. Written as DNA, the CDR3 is TGCGCCAGCAGCCAAGAATTTGGTACGGGGGCGGGCGGGGCCAACGTCCTGACTTTC. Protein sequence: CASSQEFGTGAGGANVLTF.

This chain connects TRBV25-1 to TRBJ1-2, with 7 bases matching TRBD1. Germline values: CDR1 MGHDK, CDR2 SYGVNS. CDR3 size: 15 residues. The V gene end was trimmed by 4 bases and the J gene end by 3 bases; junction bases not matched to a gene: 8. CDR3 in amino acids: CASSARDRADYGYTF. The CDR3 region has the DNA TGTGCCAGCAGTGCCCGTGACAGGGCGGACTATGGCTACACCTTC.

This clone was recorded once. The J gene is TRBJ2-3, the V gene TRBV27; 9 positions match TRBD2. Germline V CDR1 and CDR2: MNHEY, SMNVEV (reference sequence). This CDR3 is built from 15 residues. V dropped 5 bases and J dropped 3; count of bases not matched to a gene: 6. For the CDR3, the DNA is TGTGCCAGCAGTGTAGCGGGAGTGTCGACAGATACGCAGTATTTT. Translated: CASSVAGVSTDTQYF.